A selection of T cell receptor beta chains follows, all from one sample in a study of cytomegalovirus exposure and HLA in healthy donors. Profiled with immunoSEQ multiplex PCR; TCRdb holds only in-frame clones, not every one. Found here are about 190,000 clones, about 77% of them singletons; the top ten hold over 2%. The sequenced sample was PBMCs. All receptors come from a woman aged 25 to 39 in good health and CMV-seropositive. Each CDR3 is given with its conserved first and last residue. The D gene is left open where the match is weak. The listing skips clone size in some rows; elsewhere it reads once, few, many or a size class.

14	TRBJ1-2	TRBV7-2	-	TRBD1	TGTGCCAGCAGAACAGGGGGCCTTAACTATGGCTACACCTTC	CASRTGGLNYGYTF
20	TRBJ2-7	TRBV6-1	-	TRBD1	TGTGCCAGCAGCGAAGTCGGGACAGTAATTTTAGGCGGATACGTTTACGAGCAGTACTTC	CASSEVGTVILGGYVYEQYF
16	TRBJ2-3	TRBV7-9	many	-	TGTGCCAGCAGCTTAGAACGGGAGTTGGGCACAGATACGCAGTATTTT	CASSLERELGTDTQYF
16	TRBJ1-3	TRBV7-9	-	-	TGTGCCAGCAGCCCCGCCGGCGGGGGATATAGAAACACCATATATTTT	CASSPAGGGYRNTIYF
13	TRBJ2-7	TRBV6-6	few	-	TGTGCCAGCAGTTATTTACAGGGTTACGAGCAGTACTTC	CASSYLQGYEQYF
17	TRBJ1-2	TRBV28	-	TRBD1	TGTGCCAGCAGTTTCCCTCGTGGGACAGGGGGGAACTATGGCTACACCTTC	CASSFPRGTGGNYGYTF
15	TRBJ2-7	TRBV19	-	TRBD2	TGTGCCAGTAGTATACGGGGGGGGTTTTGGAACGCGCAGTACTTC	CASSIRGGFWNAQYF
19	TRBJ1-5	TRBV7-3	-	-	TGTGCCAGCAGTGAGGTCCACCACACCAGACCTGAACGCAATCAGCCCCAGCATTTT	CASSEVHHTRPERNQPQHF
12	TRBJ2-7	TRBV6-5	-	-	TGTGCCAGCAGTTCAGGACATAGTGAGCAGTACTTC	CASSSGHSEQYF
16	TRBJ1-3	TRBV15	-	-	TGTGCCACCAGCAGAGATGAGGTTATTACTGGAAACACCATATATTTT	CATSRDEVITGNTIYF